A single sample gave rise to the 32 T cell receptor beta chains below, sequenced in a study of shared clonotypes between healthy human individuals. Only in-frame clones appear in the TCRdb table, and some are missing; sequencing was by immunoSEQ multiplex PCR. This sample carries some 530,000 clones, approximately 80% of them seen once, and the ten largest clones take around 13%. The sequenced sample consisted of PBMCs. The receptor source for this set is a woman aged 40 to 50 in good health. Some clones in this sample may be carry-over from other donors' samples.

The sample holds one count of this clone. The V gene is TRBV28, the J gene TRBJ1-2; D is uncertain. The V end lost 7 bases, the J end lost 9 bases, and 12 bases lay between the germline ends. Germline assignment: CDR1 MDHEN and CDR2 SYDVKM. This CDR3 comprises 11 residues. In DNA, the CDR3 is TGTGCCAGCACCCACGCATATCGCTACACCTTC. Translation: CASTHAYRYTF.

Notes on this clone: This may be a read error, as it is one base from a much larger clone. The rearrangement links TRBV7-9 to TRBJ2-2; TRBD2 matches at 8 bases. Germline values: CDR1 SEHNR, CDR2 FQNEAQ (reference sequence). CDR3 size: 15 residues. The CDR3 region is CVSSLTSANTGELFF. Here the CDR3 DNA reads TGTGTCAGCAGCTTGACTAGCGCGAACACCGGGGAGCTGTTTTTT.

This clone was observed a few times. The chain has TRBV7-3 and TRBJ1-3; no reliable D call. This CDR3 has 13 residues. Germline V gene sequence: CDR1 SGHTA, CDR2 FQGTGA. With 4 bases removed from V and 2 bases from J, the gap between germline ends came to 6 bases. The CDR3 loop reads CASSSGTGNTIYF. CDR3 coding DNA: TGTGCCAGCAGCTCCGGTACTGGAAACACCATATATTTT.

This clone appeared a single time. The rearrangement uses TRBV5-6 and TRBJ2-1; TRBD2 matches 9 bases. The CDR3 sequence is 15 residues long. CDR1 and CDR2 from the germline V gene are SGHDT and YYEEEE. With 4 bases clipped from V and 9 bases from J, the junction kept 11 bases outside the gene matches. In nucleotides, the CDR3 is TGTGCCAGCAGCCCTACGGGCAGCGGGAGGTCTGAGCAGTTCTTC. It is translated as CASSPTGSGRSEQFF.

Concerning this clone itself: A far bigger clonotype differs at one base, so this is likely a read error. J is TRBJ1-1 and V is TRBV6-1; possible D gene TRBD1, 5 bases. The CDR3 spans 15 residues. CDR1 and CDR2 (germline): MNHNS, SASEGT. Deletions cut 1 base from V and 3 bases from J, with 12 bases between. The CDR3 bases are TGTGCCAGCAGTGAAGAAGTGGGGGTTTACACTGAAGCTTTCTTT. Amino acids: CASSEEVGVYTEAFF.

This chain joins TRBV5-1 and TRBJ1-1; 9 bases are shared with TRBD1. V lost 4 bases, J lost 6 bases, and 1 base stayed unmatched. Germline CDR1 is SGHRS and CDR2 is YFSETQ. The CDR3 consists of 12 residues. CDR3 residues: CASSRTGAEAFF. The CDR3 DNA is TGCGCCAGCAGCCGGACAGGGGCTGAAGCTTTCTTT. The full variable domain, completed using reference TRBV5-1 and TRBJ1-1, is KAGVTQTPRYLIKTRGQQVTLSCSPISGHRSVSWYQQTPGQGLQFLFEYFSETQRNKGNFPGRFSGRQFSNSRSEMNVSTLELGDSALYLCASSRTGAEAFFGQGTRLTVV.

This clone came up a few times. The CDR3 sequence: CASSPRTSGRATDTQYF. As DNA, the CDR3 is TGTGCCAGCAGCCCTCGGACTAGCGGGAGAGCAACAGATACGCAGTATTTT. The rearrangement uses TRBV9 and TRBJ2-3, with TRBD2 matching 13 bases. The CDR3 is 17 amino acids. V gave up 4 bases and J gave up 3 bases; unmatched junction bases: 8. Germline CDR1 and CDR2: SGDLS and YYNGEE.

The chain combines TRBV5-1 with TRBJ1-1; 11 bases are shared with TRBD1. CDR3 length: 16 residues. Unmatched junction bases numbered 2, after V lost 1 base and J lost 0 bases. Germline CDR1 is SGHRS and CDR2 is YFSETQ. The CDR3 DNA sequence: TGCGCCAGCAGCTTGTTGGGACAGGGGGTGAACACTGAAGCTTTCTTT. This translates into CASSLLGQGVNTEAFF.

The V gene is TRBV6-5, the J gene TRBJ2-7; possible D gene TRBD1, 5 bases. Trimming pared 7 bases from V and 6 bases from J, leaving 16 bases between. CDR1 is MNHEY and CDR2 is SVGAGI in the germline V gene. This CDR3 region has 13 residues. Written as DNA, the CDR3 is TGTGCCAGCAAAGGGCTACAGGTATCCGAGCAGTACTTC. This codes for CASKGLQVSEQYF.

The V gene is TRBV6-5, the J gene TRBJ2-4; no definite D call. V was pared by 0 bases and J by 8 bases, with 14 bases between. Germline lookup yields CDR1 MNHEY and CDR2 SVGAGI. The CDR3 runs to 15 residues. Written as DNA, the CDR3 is TGTGCCAGCAGTTACTCCTCCTGGCAGGTGCACATTCAGTACTTC. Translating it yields CASSYSSWQVHIQYF.

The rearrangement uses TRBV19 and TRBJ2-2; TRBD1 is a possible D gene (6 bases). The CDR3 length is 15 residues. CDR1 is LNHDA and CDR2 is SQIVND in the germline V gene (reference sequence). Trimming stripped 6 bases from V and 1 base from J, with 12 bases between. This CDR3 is CASRETGRNTGELFF. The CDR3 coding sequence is TGTGCCAGTAGGGAAACAGGGAGGAACACCGGGGAGCTGTTTTTT.

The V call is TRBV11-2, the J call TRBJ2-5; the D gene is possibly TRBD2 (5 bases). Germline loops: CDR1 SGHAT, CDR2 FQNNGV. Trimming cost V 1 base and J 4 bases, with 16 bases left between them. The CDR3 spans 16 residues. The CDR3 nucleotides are TGTGCCAGCAGCTTAGGGGCAGGCCCGAGGGTAGAGACCCAGTACTTC. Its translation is CASSLGAGPRVETQYF.

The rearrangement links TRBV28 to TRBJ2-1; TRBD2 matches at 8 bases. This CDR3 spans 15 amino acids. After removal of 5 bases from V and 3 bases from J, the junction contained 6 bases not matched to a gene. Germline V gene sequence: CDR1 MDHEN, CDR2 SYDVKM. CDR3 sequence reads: CASSEAGAFYNEQFF. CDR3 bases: TGTGCCAGCAGTGAAGCGGGAGCGTTCTACAATGAGCAGTTCTTC.

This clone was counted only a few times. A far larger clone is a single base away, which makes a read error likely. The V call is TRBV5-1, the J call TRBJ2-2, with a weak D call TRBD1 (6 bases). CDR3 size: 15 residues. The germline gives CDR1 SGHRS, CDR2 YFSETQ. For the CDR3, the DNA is TGCGCCAGCAGCTTGATGTCCAGGGACACCGGGGAGCGGTTTTTT. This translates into CASSLMSRDTGERFF.

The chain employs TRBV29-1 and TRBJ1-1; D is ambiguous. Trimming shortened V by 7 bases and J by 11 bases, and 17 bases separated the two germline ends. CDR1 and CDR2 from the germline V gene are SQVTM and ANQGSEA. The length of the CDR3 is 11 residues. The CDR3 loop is CSGLDTGEAFF. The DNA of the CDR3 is TGCAGCGGTCTCGACACGGGTGAGGCTTTCTTT.

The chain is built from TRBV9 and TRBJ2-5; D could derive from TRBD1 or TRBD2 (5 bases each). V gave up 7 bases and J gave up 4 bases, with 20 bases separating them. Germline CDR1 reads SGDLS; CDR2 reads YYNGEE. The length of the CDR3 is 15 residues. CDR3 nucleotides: TGTGCCAGCTCCCAAGGGACGAAGGATGTAGAGACCCAGTACTTC. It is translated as CASSQGTKDVETQYF.

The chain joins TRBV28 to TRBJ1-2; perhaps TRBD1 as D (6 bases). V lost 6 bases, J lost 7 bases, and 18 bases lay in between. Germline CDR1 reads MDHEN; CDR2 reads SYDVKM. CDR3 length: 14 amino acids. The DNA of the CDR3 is TGTGCCAGCAGGCCTAACAGGGTTTTGGGTGGCTACACCTTC. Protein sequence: CASRPNRVLGGYTF.

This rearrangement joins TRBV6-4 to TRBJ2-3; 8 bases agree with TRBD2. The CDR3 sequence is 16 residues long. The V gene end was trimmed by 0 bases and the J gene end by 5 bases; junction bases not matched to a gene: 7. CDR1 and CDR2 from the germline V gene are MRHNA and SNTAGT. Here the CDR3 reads CASSDSELAGLDTQYF. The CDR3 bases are TGTGCCAGCAGTGACTCCGAGCTAGCGGGTCTAGATACGCAGTATTTT.

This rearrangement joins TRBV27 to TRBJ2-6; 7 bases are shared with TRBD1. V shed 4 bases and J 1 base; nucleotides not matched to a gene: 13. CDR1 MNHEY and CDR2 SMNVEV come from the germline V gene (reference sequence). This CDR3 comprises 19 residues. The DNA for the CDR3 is TGTGCCAGCAGTTCCCTTGGACAGGCCCGCCTGTCTGGGGCCAACGTCCTGACTTTC. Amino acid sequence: CASSSLGQARLSGANVLTF.

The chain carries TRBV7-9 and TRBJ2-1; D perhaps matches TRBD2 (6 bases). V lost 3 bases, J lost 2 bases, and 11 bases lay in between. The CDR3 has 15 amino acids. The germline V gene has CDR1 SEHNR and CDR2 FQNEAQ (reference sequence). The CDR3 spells CASSLVAGPYNEQFF. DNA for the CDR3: TGTGCCAGCAGCTTGGTGGCGGGACCCTACAATGAGCAGTTCTTC.

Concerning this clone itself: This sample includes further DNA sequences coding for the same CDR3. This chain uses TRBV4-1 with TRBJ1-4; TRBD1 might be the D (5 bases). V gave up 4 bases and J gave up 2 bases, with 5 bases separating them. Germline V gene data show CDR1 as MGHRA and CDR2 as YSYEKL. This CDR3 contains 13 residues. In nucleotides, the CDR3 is TGCGCCAGCAGCCGGGGCACTAATGAAAAACTGTTTTTT. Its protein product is CASSRGTNEKLFF.

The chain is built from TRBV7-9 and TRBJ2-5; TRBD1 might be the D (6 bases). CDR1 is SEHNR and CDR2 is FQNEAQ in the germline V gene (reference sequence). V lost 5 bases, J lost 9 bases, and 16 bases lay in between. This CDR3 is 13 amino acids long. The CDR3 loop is CASSLFEGDPQYF. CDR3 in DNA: TGTGCCAGCAGCCTCTTCGAGGGGGATCCCCAGTACTTC.

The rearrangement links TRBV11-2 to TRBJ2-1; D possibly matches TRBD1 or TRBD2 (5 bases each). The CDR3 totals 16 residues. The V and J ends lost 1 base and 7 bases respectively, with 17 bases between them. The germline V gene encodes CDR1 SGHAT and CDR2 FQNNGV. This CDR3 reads CASSLVRDGRRNEQFF. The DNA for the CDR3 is TGTGCCAGCAGCTTAGTCCGGGACGGCCGTAGAAATGAGCAGTTCTTC.

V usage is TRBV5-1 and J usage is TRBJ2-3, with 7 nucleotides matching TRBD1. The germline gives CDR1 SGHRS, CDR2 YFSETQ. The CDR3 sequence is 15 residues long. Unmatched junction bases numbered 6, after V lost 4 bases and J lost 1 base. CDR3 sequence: CASSPQGGRTDTQYF. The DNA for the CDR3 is TGCGCCAGCAGCCCTCAAGGGGGCCGCACAGATACGCAGTATTTT.

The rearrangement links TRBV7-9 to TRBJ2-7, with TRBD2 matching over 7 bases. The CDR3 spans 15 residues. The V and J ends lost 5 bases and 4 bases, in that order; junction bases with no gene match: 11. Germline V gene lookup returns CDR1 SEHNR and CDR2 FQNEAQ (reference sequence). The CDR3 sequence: CASSQEGSGPYEQYF. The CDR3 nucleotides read TGTGCCAGCAGCCAAGAAGGTAGCGGGCCTTACGAGCAGTACTTC.

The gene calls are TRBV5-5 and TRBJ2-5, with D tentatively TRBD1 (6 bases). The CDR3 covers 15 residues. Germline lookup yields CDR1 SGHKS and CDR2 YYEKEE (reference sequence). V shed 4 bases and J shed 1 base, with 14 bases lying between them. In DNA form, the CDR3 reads TGTGCCAGCAGCAGGACAGCAAGTACCCAAGAGACCCAGTACTTC. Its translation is CASSRTASTQETQYF.

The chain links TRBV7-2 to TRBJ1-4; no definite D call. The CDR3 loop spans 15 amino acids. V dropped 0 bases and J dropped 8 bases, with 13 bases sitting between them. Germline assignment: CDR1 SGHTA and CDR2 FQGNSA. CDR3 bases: TGTGCCAGCAGCTTAGCGGGAAGGATGGGGGAAAAACTGTTTTTT. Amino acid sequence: CASSLAGRMGEKLFF.

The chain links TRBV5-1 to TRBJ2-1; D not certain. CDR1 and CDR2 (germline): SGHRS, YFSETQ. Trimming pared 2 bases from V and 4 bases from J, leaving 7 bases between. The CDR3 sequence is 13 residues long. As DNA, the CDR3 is TGCGCCAGCAGCTTTGGCTCGTACAATGAGCAGTTCTTC. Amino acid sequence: CASSFGSYNEQFF.

The CDR3 region has the DNA TGCGCCAGCAGCAGGTCGTCCTACAATGAGCAGTTCTTC. Translated, it gives CASSRSSYNEQFF. The chain employs TRBV5-1 and TRBJ2-1; D gene ambiguous. The V end was cut by 4 bases, the J end by 1 base, with 6 bases between. The germline CDR1 and CDR2 sequences are SGHRS and YFSETQ. The CDR3 extends over 13 amino acids.

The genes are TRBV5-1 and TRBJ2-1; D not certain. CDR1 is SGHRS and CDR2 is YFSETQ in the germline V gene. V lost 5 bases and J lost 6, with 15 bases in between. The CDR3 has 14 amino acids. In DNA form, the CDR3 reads TGCGCCAGCAGGGCCCCTATACAGAGCAATGAGCAGTTCTTC. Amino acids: CASRAPIQSNEQFF.

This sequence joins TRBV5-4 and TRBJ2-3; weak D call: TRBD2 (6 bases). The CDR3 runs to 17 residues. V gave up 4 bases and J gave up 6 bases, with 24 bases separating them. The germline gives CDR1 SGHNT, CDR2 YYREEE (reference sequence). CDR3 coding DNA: TGTGCCAGCAGCCCCGTACCATATGGGAGGCGGGGTGATACGCAGTATTTT. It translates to CASSPVPYGRRGDTQYF.

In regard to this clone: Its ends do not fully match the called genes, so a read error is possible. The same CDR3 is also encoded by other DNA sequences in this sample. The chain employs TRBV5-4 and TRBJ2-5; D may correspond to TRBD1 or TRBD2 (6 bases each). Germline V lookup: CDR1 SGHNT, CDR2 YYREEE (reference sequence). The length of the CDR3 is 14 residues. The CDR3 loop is CASSSVGGQETQYF. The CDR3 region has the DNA TGCGCCAGCAGCTCCGTAGGGGGGCAAGAGACCCAGTACTTC.